The 16 T cell receptor beta chains given below trace back to one sample, sequenced in a study of shared clonotypes between healthy human individuals. Sequenced by immunoSEQ multiplex PCR; TCRdb stores in-frame clones only, minus some. The sample contains 450,000 to 650,000 clones, roughly 79% of which appear only once. The sample taken for sequencing was PBMCs. All receptors derive from a woman in her thirties or forties in good health. Some clones in this sample may be carry-over from other donors' samples.

The chain uses TRBV28 and TRBJ2-6, with no clear D. V was cut by 4 bases and J by 0 bases, with 13 bases left in between. The CDR3 loop spans 17 amino acids. CDR1 is MDHEN and CDR2 is SYDVKM in the germline V gene. CDR3 DNA sequence: TGTGCCAGCAGTTCAAGGCAGGCGAGCTCTGGGGCCAACGTCCTGACTTTC. Translating it yields CASSSRQASSGANVLTF.

The chain links TRBV19 to TRBJ2-7; D is unresolved. Deletions cut 5 bases from V and 3 bases from J, with 5 bases between. The length of the CDR3 is 11 residues. CDR1 and CDR2 from the germline V gene are LNHDA and SQIVND (reference sequence). The CDR3 DNA follows: TGTGCCAGTAGTTTCCACTACGAGCAGTACTTC. Translation: CASSFHYEQYF.

The chain has TRBV7-9 and TRBJ2-3, with 10 bases aligning to TRBD2. J was trimmed by 8 bases and V by 6 bases; bases with no gene match: 17. The CDR3 runs 17 residues. CDR1 is SEHNR and CDR2 is FQNEAQ in the germline V gene (reference sequence). The CDR3 is CASSTLASGSIGGTQYF. As DNA, the CDR3 is TGTGCCAGCAGTACCTTGGCTAGCGGGAGTATAGGGGGTACGCAGTATTTT.

This clone came up a few times. Other nucleotide sequences from this sample produce the same CDR3. DNA for the CDR3: TGTGCCAGCAGCCAGGGGAATTCCTACGAGCAGTACTTC. It codes for CASSQGNSYEQYF. The V call is TRBV14, the J call TRBJ2-7, with D unclear. This CDR3 comprises 13 residues. Trimming took 3 bases from V and 1 from J, leaving 7 bases between them. The germline CDR1 and CDR2 sequences are SGHDN and FVKESK.

CDR3 sequence (DNA): TGTGCCAGCAGCACGGAGGGGGCGGGAGGGCCGGAGACCCAGTACTTC. This sequence encodes CASSTEGAGGPETQYF. The gene calls are TRBV6-6 and TRBJ2-5; 9 positions agree with TRBD2. The CDR3 has 16 residues. J gave up 5 bases and V 6 bases, and 13 bases lay outside the gene matches. Germline V gene lookup returns CDR1 MNHNY and CDR2 SVGAGI (reference sequence).

Remarks on this clone: Other DNA sequences in this specimen translate into the identical CDR3. This chain uses TRBV28 with TRBJ2-2, with D perhaps being TRBD1 or TRBD2 (5 bases each). The V gene's germline CDR1 is MDHEN and CDR2 SYDVKM. The CDR3 runs 12 residues. The V gene lost 6 bases and the J gene lost 6 bases, with 8 bases spanning the gap. CDR3 loop: CASRGVAGELFF. The CDR3 DNA is TGTGCCAGCAGGGGGGTCGCCGGGGAGCTGTTTTTT.

Notes on this clone: A much larger clone differs by one base, so this may be a read error. The chain uses TRBV7-9 and TRBJ2-5; D not resolved. CDR3 length: 14 residues. Germline V gene lookup returns CDR1 SEHNR and CDR2 FQNEAQ (reference sequence). The CDR3 DNA reads TGTGCCAGCAGCCCAACCGGGCCGCAAGATACCCAGTACTTC. It encodes CASSPTGPQDTQYF. Complete variable domain (other parts from reference TRBV7-9 and TRBJ2-5): DTGVSQNPRHKITKRGQNVTFRCDPISEHNRLYWYRQTLGQGPEFLTYFQNEAQLEKSRLLSDRFSAERPKGSFSTLEIQRTEQGDSAMYLCASSPTGPQDTQYFGPGTRLLVL.

This CDR3 is CASSLGGFNQPQHF. CDR3 DNA: TGTGCCAGCAGCTTAGGAGGATTCAATCAGCCCCAGCATTTT. This chain joins TRBV7-2 and TRBJ1-5; no clear D. The CDR3 totals 14 residues. Germline V CDR1 and CDR2: SGHTA, FQGNSA. The germline V and J ends were trimmed by 1 base and 3 bases, with 7 bases remaining between them.

V gene TRBV27 combines with J gene TRBJ2-2, with 8 bases aligning to TRBD2. V shed 8 bases, J shed 4 bases, and the junction held 6 bases outside the gene matches. Per germline, CDR1 MNHEY and CDR2 SMNVEV (reference sequence). This CDR3 is built from 14 residues. CDR3 sequence reads: CASVRAGGTGELFF. CDR3 bases: TGTGCCAGCGTAAGGGCGGGGGGCACCGGGGAGCTGTTTTTT.

The V call is TRBV7-8, the J call TRBJ1-3; weak D call: TRBD1 (6 bases). The V and J ends lost 1 base and 0 bases respectively, with 13 bases between them. Germline V gives CDR1 SGHVS, CDR2 FQNEAQ. The CDR3 runs 17 residues. The CDR3 here is CASSLGQVGRSGNTIYF. As DNA, the CDR3 is TGTGCCAGCAGCTTAGGACAGGTTGGCCGCTCTGGAAACACCATATATTTT. The full variable domain, completed using reference TRBV7-8 and TRBJ1-3, is GAGVSQSPRYKVAKRGQDVALRCDPISGHVSLFWYQQALGQGPEFLTYFQNEAQLDKSGLPSDRFFAERPEGSVSTLKIQRTQQEDSAVYLCASSLGQVGRSGNTIYFGEGSWLTVV.

This clone was observed a handful of times. This CDR3 is also generated by other DNA sequences in the sample. This chain connects TRBV18 to TRBJ2-7; a possible D gene is TRBD2 (6 bases). V dropped 1 base and J dropped 0 bases, with 7 bases sitting between them. This CDR3 spans 14 amino acids. CDR1 and CDR2 from the germline V gene are KGHSH and LQKENI. The CDR3 loop reads CASSPRRDSYEQYF. DNA for the CDR3: TGTGCCAGCTCACCACGGAGGGACTCCTACGAGCAGTACTTC.

The V and J genes are TRBV30 and TRBJ1-2; D remains unclear. Looked up from germline, CDR1 is GTSNPN and CDR2 is SVGIG (reference sequence). Trimming left V 3 bases short and J 6 bases short, with 17 bases between. This CDR3 has 14 amino acids. The CDR3 here is CAWRGTIPLDGYTF. Here the CDR3 DNA reads TGTGCCTGGAGAGGTACGATCCCATTGGATGGCTACACCTTC.

The chain couples TRBV6-1 to TRBJ1-4, with D possibly being TRBD1 (6 bases). This CDR3 has 15 residues. Germline V gives CDR1 MNHNS, CDR2 SASEGT. With 5 bases removed from V and 7 bases from J, the gap between germline ends came to 17 bases. CDR3 in DNA: TGTGCCAGCAGTTTACTAACGCAGGGGAGTGAAAAACTGTTTTTT. Translating gives CASSLLTQGSEKLFF.

The chain combines TRBV19 with TRBJ1-1; a weak D match, TRBD1 (6 bases). The ends were cut back, 5 bases at V and 0 bases at J, with 19 bases in the middle. This CDR3 region has 17 residues. CDR1 LNHDA and CDR2 SQIVND come from the germline V gene (reference sequence). The CDR3 here is CASSPERGRVMNTEAFF. The CDR3 bases are TGTGCCAGTAGTCCCGAGAGGGGGAGGGTCATGAACACTGAAGCTTTCTTT. Based on the CDR3 plus reference TRBV19 and TRBJ1-1, the full variable domain is DGGITQSPKYLFRKEGQNVTLSCEQNLNHDAMYWYRQDPGQGLRLIYYSQIVNDFQKGDIAEGYSVSREKKESFPLTVTSAQKNPTAFYLCASSPERGRVMNTEAFFGQGTRLTVV.

The V gene is TRBV29-1, the J gene TRBJ1-1, with D perhaps TRBD1 (5 bases). From germline, CDR1 is SQVTM and CDR2 ANQGSEA. Trimming removed 3 bases at V and 0 bases at J, with 8 bases between. This CDR3 has 13 amino acids. CDR3 amino acids: CSVDETVNTEAFF. In DNA form, the CDR3 reads TGCAGCGTTGATGAGACAGTGAACACTGAAGCTTTCTTT.

Comment on this clone: With a far larger clone one base away, a read error is the likely cause. The rearrangement joins TRBV28 to TRBJ1-1; D is possibly TRBD1 (5 bases). Germline V gene lookup returns CDR1 MDHEN and CDR2 SYDVKM. The CDR3 is made up of 15 amino acids. Trimming pared 6 bases from V and 6 bases from J, leaving 20 bases between. The CDR3, as DNA: TGTGCCAGCAGGGGGGATATAGGGTGCGGATCTGAAGCTTTCTTT. It translates to CASRGDIGCGSEAFF.